A selection of T cell receptor beta chains follows, all from one sample in a study of T cell repertoires in cytomegalovirus infection. These receptors have no known antigen. TCRdb itself ran the reads through MiXCR, one entry per CDR3 protein. This table has approximately 990,000 distinct CDR3 sequences, approximately 32% appearing once. Source: cultured CD8+ T cells from PBMCs, taken from culture after CMV antigen stimulation. These receptors were collected from a human donor in good health (CMV status not recorded). Some clones in this sample may be carry-over from other donors' samples. The CDR3 runs from the conserved cysteine through the conserved F or W. A D gene is named only where the DNA matches it firmly. Part of the rows lack a size; the others show once, few, many or a class for expanded clones.

V	size	J	D	CDR3	DNA
TRBV6-1	few	TRBJ1-5	NA	CASGNRLNQPQHF	TGTGCCAGCGGAAACAGGCTTAATCAGCCCCAGCATTTT
TRBV6-5	few	TRBJ2-1	NA	CASTHGANSYNEQFF	TGTGCCAGCACGCATGGGGCCAACTCCTACAATGAGCAGTTCTTC
TRBV7-8	few	TRBJ1-2	NA	CASSSSGDTNYGYTF	TGTGCCAGCAGCTCTAGCGGGGACACCAACTATGGCTACACCTTC
TRBV19	NA	TRBJ1-1	NA	CASSIAGPNTEAFF	TGTGCCAGTAGTATTGCCGGACCGAACACTGAAGCTTTCTTT
TRBV7-9	few	TRBJ2-6	TRBD1	CASSSPGGRGLFGANVLTF	TGTGCCAGCAGCTCCCCCGGGGGCAGGGGGCTATTTGGGGCCAACGTCCTGACTTTC
TRBV4-1	NA	TRBJ2-7	TRBD2	CASSQGQGAGSEQYF	TGCGCCAGCAGCCAAGGTCAGGGAGCGGGAAGCGAGCAGTACTTC
TRBV10-3	NA	TRBJ1-1	NA	CAIASNLGGANTEAFF	TGTGCCATCGCTTCCAACTTGGGTGGGGCGAACACTGAAGCTTTCTTT
TRBV15	NA	TRBJ1-5	NA	CATSSNSAAYSNQPQHF	TGTGCCACCAGCAGCAATTCGGCAGCTTATAGCAATCAGCCCCAGCATTTT
TRBV7-6	many	TRBJ2-1	NA	CASSLRAGSSYNEQFF	TGTGCCAGCAGCTTACGGGCGGGCAGCTCCTACAATGAGCAGTTCTTC
TRBV27	once	TRBJ1-1	NA	CASSSRTGRAFF	TGTGCCAGCAGTTCCCGGACCGGTCGGGCTTTCTTT
TRBV11-2	few	TRBJ1-1	NA	CASSLTRDRPRTEAFF	TGTGCCAGCAGCCTAACCCGGGACCGTCCGAGGACTGAAGCTTTCTTT
TRBV7-6	NA	TRBJ2-3	NA	CASYPSEARTDTQYF	TGTGCCAGCTACCCCTCGGAGGCGCGGACAGATACGCAGTATTTT
TRBV28	NA	TRBJ2-5	NA	CASSLMIGGTKETQYF	TGTGCCAGCAGTTTGATGATCGGGGGGACAAAAGAGACCCAGTACTTC